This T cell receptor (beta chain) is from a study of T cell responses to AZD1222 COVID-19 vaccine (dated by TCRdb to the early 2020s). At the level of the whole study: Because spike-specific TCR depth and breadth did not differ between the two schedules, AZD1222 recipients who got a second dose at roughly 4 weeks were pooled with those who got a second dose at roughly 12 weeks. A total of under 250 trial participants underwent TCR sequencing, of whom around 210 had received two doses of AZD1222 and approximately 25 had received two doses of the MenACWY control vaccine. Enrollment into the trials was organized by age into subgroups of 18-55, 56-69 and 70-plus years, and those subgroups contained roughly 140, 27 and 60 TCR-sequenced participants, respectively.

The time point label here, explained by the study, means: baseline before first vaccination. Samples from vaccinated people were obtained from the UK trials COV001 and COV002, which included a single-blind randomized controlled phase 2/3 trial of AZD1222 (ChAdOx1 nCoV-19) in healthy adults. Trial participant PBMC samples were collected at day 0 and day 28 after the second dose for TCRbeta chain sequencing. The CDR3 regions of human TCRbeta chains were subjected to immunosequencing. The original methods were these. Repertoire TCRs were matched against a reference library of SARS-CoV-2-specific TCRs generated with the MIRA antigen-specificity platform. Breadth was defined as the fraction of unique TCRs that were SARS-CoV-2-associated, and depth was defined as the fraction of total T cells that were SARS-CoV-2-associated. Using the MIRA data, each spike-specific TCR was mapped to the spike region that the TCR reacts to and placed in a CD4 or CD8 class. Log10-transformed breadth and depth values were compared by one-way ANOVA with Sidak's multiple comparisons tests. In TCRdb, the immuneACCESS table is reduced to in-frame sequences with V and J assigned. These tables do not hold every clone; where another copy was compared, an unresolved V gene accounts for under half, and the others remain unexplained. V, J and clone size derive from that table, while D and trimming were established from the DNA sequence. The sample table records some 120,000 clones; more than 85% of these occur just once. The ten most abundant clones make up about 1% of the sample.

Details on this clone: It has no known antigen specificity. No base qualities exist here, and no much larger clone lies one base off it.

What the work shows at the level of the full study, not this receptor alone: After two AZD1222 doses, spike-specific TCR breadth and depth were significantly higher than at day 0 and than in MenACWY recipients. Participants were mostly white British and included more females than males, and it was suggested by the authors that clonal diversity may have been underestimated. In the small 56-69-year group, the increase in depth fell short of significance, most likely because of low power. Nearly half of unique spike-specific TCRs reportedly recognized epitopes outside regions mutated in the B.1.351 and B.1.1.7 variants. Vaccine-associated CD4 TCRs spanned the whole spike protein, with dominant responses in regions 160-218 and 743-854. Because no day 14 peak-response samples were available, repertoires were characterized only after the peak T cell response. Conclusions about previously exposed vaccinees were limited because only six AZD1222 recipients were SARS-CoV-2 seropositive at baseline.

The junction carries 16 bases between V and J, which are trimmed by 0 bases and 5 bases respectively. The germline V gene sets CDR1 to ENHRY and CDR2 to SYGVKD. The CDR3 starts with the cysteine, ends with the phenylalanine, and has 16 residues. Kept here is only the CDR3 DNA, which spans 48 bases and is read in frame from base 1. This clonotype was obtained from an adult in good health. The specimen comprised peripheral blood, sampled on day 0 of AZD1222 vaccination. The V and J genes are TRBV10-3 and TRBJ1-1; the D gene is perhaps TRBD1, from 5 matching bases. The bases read TGTGCCATCAGTGAGTCGACGGGACCCCAGGTTACTGAAGCTTTCTTT. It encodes CAISESTGPQVTEAFF.